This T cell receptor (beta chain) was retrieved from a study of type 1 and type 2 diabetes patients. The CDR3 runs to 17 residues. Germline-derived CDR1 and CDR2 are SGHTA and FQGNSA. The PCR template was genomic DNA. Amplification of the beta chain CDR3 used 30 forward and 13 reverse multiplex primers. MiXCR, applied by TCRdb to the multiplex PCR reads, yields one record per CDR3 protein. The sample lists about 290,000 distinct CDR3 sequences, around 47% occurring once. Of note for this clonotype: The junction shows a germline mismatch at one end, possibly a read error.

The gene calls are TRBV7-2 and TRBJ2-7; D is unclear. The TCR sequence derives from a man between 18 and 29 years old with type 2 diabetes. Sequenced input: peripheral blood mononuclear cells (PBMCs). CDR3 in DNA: TGCGCCAGCAGCCAAGCCCAAGGAGAGTCTACCTCCTACGAGCAGTACTTC. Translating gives CASSQAQGESTSYEQYF.